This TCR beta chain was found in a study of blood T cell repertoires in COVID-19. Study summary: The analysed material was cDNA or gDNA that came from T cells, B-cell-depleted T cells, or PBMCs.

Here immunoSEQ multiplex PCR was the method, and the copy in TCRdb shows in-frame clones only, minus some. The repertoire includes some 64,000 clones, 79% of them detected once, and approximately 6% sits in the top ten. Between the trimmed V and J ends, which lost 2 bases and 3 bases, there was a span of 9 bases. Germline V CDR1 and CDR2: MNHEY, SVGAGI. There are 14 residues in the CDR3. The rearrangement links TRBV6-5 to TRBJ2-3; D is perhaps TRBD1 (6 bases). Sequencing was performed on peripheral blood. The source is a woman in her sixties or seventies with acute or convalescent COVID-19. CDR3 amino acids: CASSYGQGTDTQYF. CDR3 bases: TGTGCCAGCAGTTACGGGCAGGGGACAGATACGCAGTATTTT.